The 15 T cell receptor beta chains below come from one sample, sequenced in a study of blood T cell repertoires in COVID-19. The table came from immunoSEQ multiplex PCR; TCRdb's copy has only in-frame clones and leaves some out. This table holds 200,000 to 250,000 clones, around 86% found once. Sequencing used peripheral blood. These TCRs come from a woman of 80 years or more with COVID-19, enrolled during active disease.

V gene TRBV28 combines with J gene TRBJ1-5; 9 nucleotides agree with TRBD1. Germline V gene lookup returns CDR1 MDHEN and CDR2 SYDVKM. The CDR3 has 16 residues. V dropped 3 bases and J dropped 3; count of bases not matched to a gene: 6. The CDR3 DNA is TGTGCCAGCAGTTTCCCCCGGGACAGGGTCAATCAGCCCCAGCATTTT. Translating gives CASSFPRDRVNQPQHF.

This clone was found a few times. The chain couples TRBV7-2 to TRBJ1-2; the D gene is possibly TRBD1 (6 bases). From germline, CDR1 is SGHTA and CDR2 FQGNSA. The V end lost 1 base, the J end lost 0 bases, and 12 bases lay between the germline ends. There are 16 residues in the CDR3. The CDR3 DNA reads as TGTGCCAGCAGCTTAGATCAGGACAGAGCTAACTATGGCTACACCTTC. Translating it yields CASSLDQDRANYGYTF. Supplemented by reference TRBV7-2 and TRBJ1-2, the full variable domain reads GAGVSQSPSNKVTEKGKDVELRCDPISGHTALYWYRQSLGQGLEFLIYFQGNSAPDKSGLPSDRFSAERTGGSVSTLTIQRTQQEDSAVYLCASSLDQDRANYGYTFGSGTRLTVV.

This clone appeared a few times. The chain links TRBV29-1 to TRBJ2-3; 7 bases map to TRBD1. This CDR3 has 13 residues. J gave up 5 bases and V 1 base, and 3 bases lay outside the gene matches. In germline, CDR1 is SQVTM, CDR2 ANQGSEA. The CDR3, as DNA: TGCAGCGTTGAAGCAGGGGGTAGAGATACGCAGTATTTT. Amino acid sequence: CSVEAGGRDTQYF.

The chain combines TRBV29-1 with TRBJ1-6, with TRBD1 matching over 8 bases. J was trimmed by 6 bases and V by 5 bases; bases with no gene match: 6. Germline V gene data show CDR1 as SQVTM and CDR2 as ANQGSEA. CDR3 length equals 14 residues. The CDR3 here is CSVKKTGVNSPLHF. CDR3 nucleotides: TGCAGCGTTAAAAAGACAGGGGTTAATTCACCCCTCCACTTT.

This clone was counted only a few times. The chain employs TRBV11-3 and TRBJ2-1, with TRBD2 as a possible D gene (5 bases). The CDR3 sequence is 15 residues long. Germline assignment: CDR1 SGHNT and CDR2 YENEEA. Trimming pared 1 base from V and 0 bases from J, leaving 7 bases between. The CDR3 DNA reads TGTGCCAGCAGCTTAGGTGGGAGCTCCTACAATGAGCAGTTCTTC. Translating gives CASSLGGSSYNEQFF.

This chain connects TRBV5-1 to TRBJ1-1; D call uncertain. Trimming removed 1 base at V and 1 base at J, with 5 bases between. Germline V gives CDR1 SGHRS, CDR2 YFSETQ. The CDR3 sequence is 13 residues long. DNA of the CDR3: TGCGCCAGCAGCTTGACATGGAACACTGAAGCTTTCTTT. It translates to CASSLTWNTEAFF.

This chain connects TRBV5-1 to TRBJ1-5; D ambiguous. Germline CDR1 SGHRS, CDR2 YFSETQ. Trimming took off 2 bases at V and 3 bases at J, with 12 bases between the two ends. The CDR3 spans 15 residues. CDR3 sequence reads: CASSFGSGVNQPQHF. The DNA for the CDR3 is TGCGCCAGCAGCTTTGGGAGCGGGGTCAATCAGCCCCAGCATTTT.

This chain connects TRBV5-1 to TRBJ1-1; the match to TRBD1 covers 8 bases. This CDR3 contains 15 residues. Germline CDR1 SGHRS, CDR2 YFSETQ. With V trimmed by 3 bases and J by 2 bases, 6 bases remained unmatched. The CDR3: CASSSTAGGNTEAFF. DNA of the CDR3: TGCGCCAGCAGCTCAACGGCAGGGGGCAACACTGAAGCTTTCTTT.

This chain links TRBV19 with TRBJ2-7; 16 bases align to TRBD2. In germline, CDR1 is LNHDA, CDR2 SQIVND (reference sequence). This CDR3 is 17 amino acids long. V lost 5 bases, J lost 5 bases, and 9 bases stayed unmatched. CDR3 amino acids: CASSRGLAGGPRNEQYF. CDR3 sequence (DNA): TGTGCCAGTAGTCGGGGACTAGCGGGAGGGCCTCGGAACGAGCAGTACTTC.

Here the CDR3 DNA reads TGTGCCAGCAGCATAATGCGGGGGGGCACAGATACGCAGTATTTT. Amino acids: CASSIMRGGTDTQYF. The chain links TRBV9 to TRBJ2-3, with TRBD2 matching over 8 bases. CDR1 and CDR2 from the germline V gene are SGDLS and YYNGEE. Losses at the gene ends were 4 bases for V and 1 base for J; bases not matched to a gene: 5. This CDR3 contains 15 residues.

This chain connects TRBV2 to TRBJ1-5; 9 bases fit TRBD1. The CDR3 is 14 amino acids. Losses at the gene ends were 3 bases for V and 9 bases for J; bases not matched to a gene: 6. Germline V gene lookup returns CDR1 SNHLY and CDR2 FYNNEI. In DNA, the CDR3 is TGTGCCAGCAGTGAGGACAGGGGACGGGGGCCCCAGCATTTT. Its translation: CASSEDRGRGPQHF.

This clone was detected only a few times. CDR3 in amino acids: CAWSATLYEQYF. The CDR3 nucleotides read TGTGCCTGGAGTGCGACACTCTACGAGCAGTACTTC. The rearrangement links TRBV30 to TRBJ2-7; D call uncertain. Deletions cut 1 base from V and 3 bases from J, with 7 bases between. The CDR3 extends over 12 amino acids. Per the germline V gene, CDR1 is GTSNPN and CDR2 is SVGIG (reference sequence).

The J gene is TRBJ1-2, the V gene TRBV6-2 or TRBV6-3, with 7 bases lining up with TRBD1. The CDR3 consists of 16 residues. Losses at the gene ends were 4 bases for V and 3 bases for J; bases not matched to a gene: 11. In germline, CDR1 is MNHEY, CDR2 SVGEGT. The CDR3 sequence is CASSLTPGTAYYGYTF. The DNA of the CDR3 is TGTGCCAGCAGTTTGACCCCCGGGACAGCATACTATGGCTACACCTTC.

The V and J genes are TRBV9 and TRBJ2-1; 12 bases are a match to TRBD2. The germline V gene has CDR1 SGDLS and CDR2 YYNGEE. After removal of 1 base from V and 4 bases from J, the junction contained 0 bases not matched to a gene. This CDR3 comprises 15 residues. In DNA, the CDR3 is TGTGCCAGCAGCGTACTAGCGGGGGGGTACAATGAGCAGTTCTTC. Protein product: CASSVLAGGYNEQFF. The full variable domain, rest sourced from reference TRBV9 and TRBJ2-1, is DSGVTQTPKHLITATGQRVTLRCSPRSGDLSVYWYQQSLDQGLQFLIQYYNGEERAKGNILERFSAQQFPDLHSELNLSSLELGDSALYFCASSVLAGGYNEQFFGPGTRLTVL.

The chain employs TRBV7-8 and TRBJ2-2, with 7 bases that match TRBD1. CDR1 is SGHVS, CDR2 FQNEAQ, per germline. The CDR3 has 15 amino acids. The V and J ends lost 5 bases and 2 bases, in that order; junction bases with no gene match: 5. CDR3 coding DNA: TGTGCCAGCAGCGTGGGACAGCCTAACACCGGGGAGCTGTTTTTT. It is translated as CASSVGQPNTGELFF. The full variable domain, completed using reference TRBV7-8 and TRBJ2-2, is GAGVSQSPRYKVAKRGQDVALRCDPISGHVSLFWYQQALGQGPEFLTYFQNEAQLDKSGLPSDRFFAERPEGSVSTLKIQRTQQEDSAVYLCASSVGQPNTGELFFGEGSRLTVL.